Below, 24 T cell receptor beta chains from the same sample are listed, as sequenced in a study of T-cell memory formation after mild COVID-19. Using its own MiXCR run on the 5' RACE reads, TCRdb lists one record per CDR3 protein. The table lists about 310,000 distinct CDR3 sequences, 15% to 20% of them singletons. The sample was PBMCs or a T cell subset sorted from them (not recorded which). The source is a man in his late teens or twenties who had mild COVID-19 (a few samples of this study predate the infection). Cell type and time point are not known.

The CDR3 loop is CASSQDLGQGNQPQHF. CDR3 DNA: TGTGCCAGCAGCCAAGACCTGGGACAGGGCAATCAGCCCCAGCATTTT. The V call is TRBV4-2, the J call TRBJ1-5; 8 bases agree with TRBD1. The V gene's germline CDR1 is LGHNA and CDR2 YNFKEQ. The ends lost 0 bases at V and 2 bases at J; junction bases unmatched: 3. CDR3 length equals 16 residues.

This chain joins TRBV6-2 or TRBV6-3 and TRBJ1-5; D gene ambiguous. The CDR3 is made up of 14 amino acids. V lost 2 bases to trimming and J lost 7 bases, with 12 bases between them. CDR1 and CDR2 from the germline V gene are MNHEY and SVGEGT. CDR3 coding DNA: TGTGCCAGCAGTTACGGAGGGAGCGGACAGCCCCAGCATTTT. Its translation: CASSYGGSGQPQHF.

The V and J genes are TRBV5-1 and TRBJ2-1, with D uncertain. The CDR3 contains 15 residues. V gave up 2 bases and J gave up 1 base, with 10 bases separating them. Per the germline V gene, CDR1 is SGHRS and CDR2 is YFSETQ. The CDR3 here is CASSLGFSSYNEQFF. The CDR3 bases are TGCGCCAGCAGCTTAGGGTTCAGTTCCTACAATGAGCAGTTCTTC. The complete variable domain, with remaining parts taken from reference TRBV5-1 and TRBJ2-1, reads KAGVTQTPRYLIKTRGQQVTLSCSPISGHRSVSWYQQTPGQGLQFLFEYFSETQRNKGNFPGRFSGRQFSNSRSEMNVSTLELGDSALYLCASSLGFSSYNEQFFGPGTRLTVL.

A few counts support this clonotype. The gene calls are TRBV5-1 and TRBJ2-3; tentatively, D is TRBD1 (5 bases). This CDR3 has 11 amino acids. Germline V gene sequence: CDR1 SGHRS, CDR2 YFSETQ. The germline V and J ends were trimmed by 6 bases and 4 bases, with 6 bases remaining between them. This CDR3 reads CASIQADTQYF. The CDR3 DNA is TGCGCCAGCATACAGGCAGATACGCAGTATTTT. Full variable domain (outside the CDR3, taken from reference TRBV5-1 and TRBJ2-3): KAGVTQTPRYLIKTRGQQVTLSCSPISGHRSVSWYQQTPGQGLQFLFEYFSETQRNKGNFPGRFSGRQFSNSRSEMNVSTLELGDSALYLCASIQADTQYFGPGTRLTVL.

This clonotype occurred a few times. The chain combines TRBV4-1 with TRBJ2-1, with D tentatively TRBD1 or TRBD2 (7 bases each). Deletions cut 9 bases from V and 10 bases from J, with 19 bases between. The CDR3 is made up of 13 amino acids. CDR1 is MGHRA, CDR2 YSYEKL, per germline. CDR3 sequence: CASRGRGLWEQFF. The CDR3 DNA reads TGCGCCAGTAGGGGGAGGGGGCTGTGGGAGCAGTTCTTC.

This clonotype was seen more than once but under ten times. The V gene is TRBV5-1, the J gene TRBJ2-3; D call uncertain. Per germline, CDR1 SGHRS and CDR2 YFSETQ. The CDR3 is 19 residues long. V shed 1 base and J shed 2 bases, with 23 bases lying between them. CDR3 region: CASSLPPLVTRGYTDTQYF. CDR3 DNA: TGCGCCAGCAGCTTGCCCCCCTTGGTTACGCGCGGCTACACAGATACGCAGTATTTT. Full variable domain (outside the CDR3, taken from reference TRBV5-1 and TRBJ2-3): KAGVTQTPRYLIKTRGQQVTLSCSPISGHRSVSWYQQTPGQGLQFLFEYFSETQRNKGNFPGRFSGRQFSNSRSEMNVSTLELGDSALYLCASSLPPLVTRGYTDTQYFGPGTRLTVL.

The rearrangement uses TRBV10-3 and TRBJ1-6; a possible D gene is TRBD1 (5 bases). V lost 6 bases and J lost 5, with 11 bases in between. The CDR3 is 14 amino acids. CDR1 and CDR2 (germline): ENHRY, SYGVKD. The CDR3 region has the DNA TGTGCCATCAGCGCGGACACAGATAATTCACCCCTCCACTTT. It encodes CAISADTDNSPLHF.

This clonotype was observed a handful of times. The chain recombines TRBV3-1 with TRBJ2-2, with D unresolved. Germline CDR1 LGHDT, CDR2 YNNKEL (reference sequence). V lost 5 bases to trimming and J lost 0 bases, with 10 bases between them. This CDR3 comprises 15 residues. The CDR3 DNA sequence: TGTGCCAGCAGCGGCAGAGCTTCGAACACCGGGGAGCTGTTTTTT. It specifies CASSGRASNTGELFF.

CDR3 region: CASTPRLLTEAFF. DNA for the CDR3: TGTGCCAGCACCCCCCGCCTCCTGACTGAAGCTTTCTTT. The rearrangement uses TRBV12-3 or TRBV12-4 and TRBJ1-1; the D is unclear. Trimming took off 7 bases at V and 5 bases at J, with 14 bases between the two ends. The CDR3 consists of 13 residues.

This clonotype was observed a few times. This chain links TRBV6-5 with TRBJ1-1; 10 bases agree with TRBD1. The CDR3 totals 15 residues. J gave up 5 bases and V 1 base, and 4 bases lay outside the gene matches. Per the germline V gene, CDR1 is MNHEY and CDR2 is SVGAGI. The chain's CDR3 is CASSYWKGQGTEAFF. CDR3 bases: TGTGCCAGCAGTTACTGGAAGGGACAGGGGACTGAAGCTTTCTTT.

This clonotype was counted ten times or more. The chain uses TRBV12-3 or TRBV12-4 and TRBJ1-2; D gene uncertain. The CDR3 is made up of 11 amino acids. Trimming removed 2 bases at V and 3 bases at J, with 1 base between. DNA of the CDR3: TGTGCCAGCAGTTTACACTATGGCTACACCTTC. Its protein is CASSLHYGYTF.

In its sample, this clonotype was seen a few times. J is TRBJ2-2 and V is TRBV4-3; D unresolved. The ends were cut back, 1 base at V and 6 bases at J, with 9 bases in the middle. The CDR3 loop spans 14 amino acids. Germline V gene sequence: CDR1 LGHNA, CDR2 YSLEER. The CDR3 DNA follows: TGCGCCAGCAGCCAAGGAAGGGATCCCGGGGAGCTGTTTTTT. It encodes CASSQGRDPGELFF.

This clonotype was found a few times. V gene TRBV11-2 combines with J gene TRBJ2-3; no definite D call. The CDR3 totals 11 residues. Trimming cost V 7 bases and J 8 bases, with 10 bases left between them. Germline CDR1 and CDR2: SGHAT and FQNNGV. The CDR3 loop reads CASKTGGTQYF. DNA of the CDR3: TGTGCCAGCAAAACGGGCGGTACGCAGTATTTT.

This chain joins TRBV5-1 and TRBJ1-3; a weak D match, TRBD1 (6 bases). Germline V CDR1 and CDR2: SGHRS, YFSETQ. This CDR3 region has 16 residues. The V end was cut by 8 bases, the J end by 0 bases, with 18 bases between. The DNA of the CDR3 is TGCGCCAGTTCTCTTGACAGGTCCTCCTCTGGAAACACCATATATTTT. This sequence encodes CASSLDRSSSGNTIYF.

This clonotype was observed a handful of times. The chain combines TRBV11-2 with TRBJ2-1; D is unresolved. V was shortened by 5 bases and J by 3 bases, with 14 bases between the two germline ends. The germline CDR1 and CDR2 sequences are SGHAT and FQNNGV. This CDR3 has 15 residues. CDR3 sequence (DNA): TGTGCCAGCAGCCCGGCCACCCTCCTCTACAATGAGCAGTTCTTC. This sequence encodes CASSPATLLYNEQFF.

In this sample, this clonotype turned up many times. V and J are TRBV12-3 or TRBV12-4 and TRBJ1-6; 7 bases map to TRBD1. The CDR3 loop spans 13 amino acids. V shed 6 bases and J 10 bases; nucleotides not matched to a gene: 6. CDR3 amino acids: CASSDRANSPLHF. The CDR3 region has the DNA TGTGCCAGCAGCGACAGGGCGAACTCACCCCTCCACTTT.

This clonotype was counted between two and nine times. The chain combines TRBV7-9 with TRBJ1-1, with D possibly being TRBD1 (6 bases). Germline CDR1 and CDR2: SEHNR and FQNEAQ (reference sequence). The V gene lost 5 bases and the J gene lost 5 bases, with 12 bases spanning the gap. CDR3 length: 13 residues. DNA for the CDR3: TGTGCCAGCAGCGGCGCGGGGGCTACTGAAGCTTTCTTT. Translated: CASSGAGATEAFF. The entire variable domain, with the rest obtained from reference TRBV7-9 and TRBJ1-1, is as follows: DTGVSQNPRHKITKRGQNVTFRCDPISEHNRLYWYRQTLGQGPEFLTYFQNEAQLEKSRLLSDRFSAERPKGSFSTLEIQRTEQGDSAMYLCASSGAGATEAFFGQGTRLTVV.

This clonotype was counted only a few times. The chain joins TRBV24-1 to TRBJ1-1, with a tentative D call TRBD1 (5 bases). Germline loops: CDR1 KGHDR, CDR2 SFDVKD. The V and J ends lost 9 bases and 3 bases respectively, with 19 bases between them. CDR3 length equals 15 residues. The CDR3 sequence is CATGGTPGGDTEAFF. Written as DNA, the CDR3 is TGTGCCACCGGGGGGACGCCCGGAGGGGACACTGAAGCTTTCTTT.

J is TRBJ2-5 and V is TRBV6-6, with a possible D match to TRBD2 (6 bases). The CDR3 is made up of 13 amino acids. The ends were cut back, 5 bases at V and 2 bases at J, with 9 bases in the middle. Germline assignment: CDR1 MNHNY and CDR2 SVGAGI (reference sequence). Here the CDR3 DNA reads TGTGCCAGCAGTACTAGCTTTCAAGAGACCCAGTACTTC. It specifies CASSTSFQETQYF.

This clonotype appeared many times. This chain uses TRBV15 with TRBJ2-1; the match to TRBD2 covers 11 bases. The CDR3 covers 13 residues. J was trimmed by 6 bases and V by 6 bases; bases with no gene match: 1. CDR1 is LNHNV and CDR2 is YYDKDF in the germline V gene (reference sequence). The CDR3 spells CATRLAGGNEQFF. CDR3 nucleotides: TGTGCCACCAGGCTAGCGGGGGGCAATGAGCAGTTCTTC.

There are a few counts of this clonotype. The CDR3 DNA sequence: TGCGCCAGCAGCTTGGGACCGAAGGCAACTAACTATGGCTACACCTTC. The encoded protein is CASSLGPKATNYGYTF. The V call is TRBV5-1, the J call TRBJ1-2; D gene unclear. Germline loops: CDR1 SGHRS, CDR2 YFSETQ. Trimming stripped 0 bases from V and 0 bases from J, with 12 bases between. The CDR3 covers 16 residues.

The V call is TRBV19, the J call TRBJ2-2; D is perhaps TRBD2 (5 bases). Trimming removed 8 bases at V and 1 base at J, with 11 bases between. The CDR3 consists of 14 residues. Per the germline V gene, CDR1 is LNHDA and CDR2 is SQIVND (reference sequence). The CDR3 DNA reads as TGTGCCAGTCGGGTAGGGAGGAACACCGGGGAGCTGTTTTTT. Translated: CASRVGRNTGELFF. The full variable domain, in which reference TRBV19 and TRBJ2-2 provide the parts outside the CDR3, is DGGITQSPKYLFRKEGQNVTLSCEQNLNHDAMYWYRQDPGQGLRLIYYSQIVNDFQKGDIAEGYSVSREKKESFPLTVTSAQKNPTAFYLCASRVGRNTGELFFGEGSRLTVL.

This clonotype was seen only a few times. This chain uses TRBV7-9 with TRBJ2-4, with D perhaps assigned TRBD1 or TRBD2 (6 bases each). This CDR3 is built from 14 residues. Germline CDR1 reads SEHNR; CDR2 reads FQNEAQ (reference sequence). Trimming cost V 5 bases and J 2 bases, with 10 bases left between them. CDR3 nucleotide sequence: TGTGCCAGCAGCGAGGGGGGTTCCAAAAACATTCAGTACTTC. It translates to CASSEGGSKNIQYF.

The V call is TRBV5-1, the J call TRBJ1-1, with 8 bases aligning to TRBD1. Trimming at V came to 3 bases and at J to 0 bases, leaving 7 bases not matched to a gene. In germline, CDR1 is SGHRS, CDR2 YFSETQ. The CDR3 contains 16 residues. CDR3 in DNA: TGCGCCAGCAGCTCCAGGGGGCGTGACATGAACACTGAAGCTTTCTTT. Translating it yields CASSSRGRDMNTEAFF.